This T cell receptor (beta chain) was captured by sequencing in a study of cytomegalovirus exposure and HLA in healthy donors. Primers: 60 Vbeta forward and 13 Jbeta reverse. TCRdb's copy holds only in-frame clones and misses some; the assay was immunoSEQ multiplex PCR. The sample shows around 110,000 clones, roughly 82% of them seen only once. Findings of the study overall: CMV serostatus was the sole immune exposure data available.

Germline V gives CDR1 ENHRY, CDR2 SYGVKD. This CDR3 has 14 residues. Trimming removed 10 bases from V and 11 bases from J, with 23 bases in between. With respect to this clone: As yet, its antigen is unknown.

This clonotype was sampled from a man in his forties or fifties in good health and CMV-seronegative. The rearrangement links TRBV10-3 to TRBJ1-4, with a possible D match to TRBD1 (5 bases). Sequenced sample: PBMCs. The CDR3 is CATQLQRTLTKLFF. The CDR3 DNA follows: TGTGCCACTCAACTCCAACGGACACTTACGAAACTGTTTTTT.